Presented here are 4 T cell receptor delta chains from one specimen sequenced in a study of γδ T cells in repeated Plasmodium falciparum infection. TCRdb repeated clone calling on the multiplex PCR reads with CATT. The sample includes 85,000 to 90,000 delta-chain clones, more than 1.4% of them seen just once. Flow sorting of PBMC yielded separate Vgamma9/Vdelta2+ and Vdelta2-negative gammadelta T cell populations for bulk repertoire analysis. The sequencing input was gamma-delta T cells from blood. These receptors were collected from a pool of human donors (malaria-infected and uninfected, not separated).

This clone has a handful of counts. The protein TCRdb lists belongs to a much larger clone and differs from this DNA's translation at residue 19, which points to a read error; the protein shown is made from the DNA. The chain uses TRDV1 and TRDJ1; TRDD3 agrees at 13 bases. The J gene comes from matching the DNA to germline here; TCRdb lacks it. With V trimmed by 2 bases and J by 5 bases, 35 bases remained unmatched. This CDR3 spans 26 amino acids. Germline V gives CDR1 TSWWSYY, CDR2 QGS. CDR3 residues: CALGEICRSERGYWGIRVPYLDKLIF. As DNA, the CDR3 is TGTGCTCTTGGGGAAATTTGTCGTTCCGAACGAGGGTACTGGGGGATACGCGTACCCTATTTAGATAAACTCATCTTT.

This clone was seen more than once but under ten times. The protein given by TCRdb reflects a much larger clone and differs at residue 16 from this DNA's translation, likely from a read error; the protein shown is the DNA's translation. The chain joins TRDV1 to TRDJ1, with 8 bases fitting TRDD3. CDR1 and CDR2 (germline): TSWWSYY, QGS. This CDR3 contains 19 residues. CDR3 protein: CALGEHYVSGDIDTDRLIF. Written as DNA, the CDR3 is TGTGCTCTTGGGGAACATTACGTCTCGGGGGATATTGATACCGATAGACTCATCTTT.

This clone was picked up many times. The CDR3 loop is CALGEVTWGSYTDKLIF. Written as DNA, the CDR3 is TGTGCTCTTGGGGAAGTTACCTGGGGGTCGTACACCGATAAACTCATCTTT. The V and J genes are TRDV1 and TRDJ1; 7 bases agree with TRDD3. CDR3 length equals 17 residues. The germline CDR1 and CDR2 sequences are TSWWSYY and QGS. After removal of 2 bases from V and 0 bases from J, the junction contained 9 bases not matched to a gene.

V usage is TRDV1 and J usage is TRDJ4; no clear D gene. V lost 7 bases and J lost 3, with 24 bases in between. In germline, CDR1 is TSWWSYY, CDR2 QGS. The CDR3 contains 16 residues. The CDR3 sequence is CALDEEAGGCVGPLIF. The CDR3 DNA is TGTGCTCTTGATGAGGAGGCTGGAGGATGCGTGGGACCCCTGATCTTT.